The 28 T cell receptor beta chains reported below all come from one sample, sequenced in a study of T cells in Graves' hyperthyroidism and ophthalmopathy. Amplified TCR beta CDR3 regions derived from RNA transcripts. TCR CDR3 regions were first amplified by RT-PCR with HTBI primers. Using its own MiXCR run on the multiplex PCR reads, TCRdb lists one record per CDR3 protein. This sample has about 420,000 distinct CDR3 sequences, with about 15% found just once. Sequencing was done on a sample of blood. These receptors were obtained from a woman between 18 and 30 years old with Graves' hyperthyroidism.

This clonotype was found a few times. V usage is TRBV10-3 and J usage is TRBJ1-4; D is undetermined. V shed 0 bases and J shed 8 bases, with 13 bases lying between them. This CDR3 is 15 amino acids long. CDR1 and CDR2 from the germline V gene are ENHRY and SYGVKD. The CDR3 sequence is CAISESVSLGEKLFF. CDR3 nucleotide sequence: TGTGCCATCAGTGAGTCGGTGTCGCTGGGGGAAAAACTGTTTTTT.

This clonotype was picked up many times. The chain couples TRBV6-5 to TRBJ2-2, with D uncertain. This CDR3 region has 15 residues. Germline V gene data show CDR1 as MNHEY and CDR2 as SVGAGI. V dropped 3 bases and J dropped 0 bases, with 8 bases sitting between them. The DNA of the CDR3 is TGTGCCAGCAGTTATAGGTCATCGAACACCGGGGAGCTGTTTTTT. As protein: CASSYRSSNTGELFF.

In its sample, this clonotype was seen a few times. The chain couples TRBV25-1 to TRBJ1-4; no definite D call. Germline CDR1 and CDR2: MGHDK and SYGVNS. Trimming shortened V by 5 bases and J by 8 bases, and 9 bases separated the two germline ends. This CDR3 is built from 12 residues. This CDR3 is CASSPNPEKLFF. CDR3 sequence (DNA): TGTGCCAGCAGTCCAAACCCAGAAAAACTGTTTTTT.

This clonotype has a handful of counts. This rearrangement joins TRBV5-4 to TRBJ1-4, with 7 nucleotides matching TRBD1. The J segment lost 11 bases and the V segment lost 4 bases, leaving 11 bases of the junction unmatched. CDR3 size: 14 residues. Germline CDR1 and CDR2: SGHNT and YYREEE (reference sequence). The CDR3 coding sequence is TGTGCCAGCAGCAGCGGGACAGCCCCCGGGAAACTGTTTTTT. This encodes CASSSGTAPGKLFF.

This clonotype has just a few counts. The J gene is TRBJ2-7, the V gene TRBV9; TRBD1 aligns across 7 bases. This CDR3 is 14 amino acids long. V lost 4 bases, J lost 6 bases, and 10 bases stayed unmatched. Per the germline V gene, CDR1 is SGDLS and CDR2 is YYNGEE. CDR3 in DNA: TGTGCCAGCAGCTTCCGACAGGGAGCTGGCGAGCAGTACTTC. Protein: CASSFRQGAGEQYF.

This clonotype was counted between two and nine times. As DNA, the CDR3 is TGTGCCAGCAGTAACGTGGGTGCCGGGGCCAACGTCCTGACTTTC. Translating gives CASSNVGAGANVLTF. The gene calls are TRBV27 and TRBJ2-6; D call uncertain. CDR3 length equals 15 residues. From germline, CDR1 is MNHEY and CDR2 SMNVEV (reference sequence). V dropped 5 bases and J dropped 4 bases, with 12 bases sitting between them.

This clonotype was recorded at least ten times. The chain has TRBV7-2 and TRBJ2-6; D gene uncertain. Germline CDR1 and CDR2: SGHTA and FQGNSA. Trimming removed 5 bases from V and 0 bases from J, with 5 bases in between. The CDR3 loop spans 14 amino acids. CDR3 loop: CASSLSSGANVLTF. As DNA, the CDR3 is TGTGCCAGCAGCCTATCCTCTGGGGCCAACGTCCTGACTTTC.

At least ten counts were recorded for this clonotype. The genes are TRBV10-3 and TRBJ2-5; no firm D call. This CDR3 has 12 amino acids. V lost 6 bases and J lost 4, with 9 bases in between. The germline gives CDR1 ENHRY, CDR2 SYGVKD. The CDR3 DNA sequence: TGTGCCATCAGGCCTTCGGGAGAGACCCAGTACTTC. Translated, it gives CAIRPSGETQYF.

This chain joins TRBV7-8 and TRBJ2-7; D perhaps matches TRBD2 (5 bases). The CDR3 is 14 amino acids. V was pared by 2 bases and J by 4 bases, with 12 bases between. In germline, CDR1 is SGHVS, CDR2 FQNEAQ. CDR3 DNA sequence: TGTGCCAGCAGCTTATCCGGGAACCTTTACGAGCAGTACTTC. Translating it yields CASSLSGNLYEQYF.

This clonotype was seen repeatedly, ten times or more. The chain recombines TRBV7-2 with TRBJ2-3, with a weak D call TRBD2 (6 bases). Germline V gene lookup returns CDR1 SGHTA and CDR2 FQGNSA. The CDR3 contains 12 residues. The V and J ends lost 3 bases and 14 bases respectively, with 15 bases between them. The CDR3 spells CASSFVRLGLYF. The DNA of the CDR3 is TGTGCCAGCAGCTTCGTTAGACTAGGACTGTATTTT.

To note about this clonotype: The junction and the germline gene differ at one end; a read error may be behind it. The rearrangement uses TRBV5-1 and TRBJ2-3, with no clear D. Looked up from germline, CDR1 is SGHRS and CDR2 is YFSETQ. The CDR3 has 12 residues. CDR3 coding DNA: TGCGCCAGCAGCTTGGGGTCAGATATGCAGTATTTT. This gives the protein CASSLGSDMQYF.

Comments on this clonotype: A much larger clone sits a single nucleotide away, making a read error possible. The chain has TRBV28 and TRBJ2-7; D gene uncertain. V was clipped by 4 bases and J by 3 bases, with 16 bases between them. The CDR3 length is 15 residues. Germline CDR1 and CDR2: MDHEN and SYDVKM. The CDR3 sequence: CASSWNAGWNYEQYF. In DNA form, the CDR3 reads TGTGCCAGCAGTTGGAACGCAGGATGGAACTACGAGCAGTACTTC.

The chain carries TRBV5-6 and TRBJ1-1; the D is unclear. The CDR3 extends over 14 amino acids. The germline V gene has CDR1 SGHDT and CDR2 YYEEEE. Trimming left V 0 bases short and J 3 bases short, with 9 bases between. DNA of the CDR3: TGTGCCAGCAGCTTGGTCCGGGGAGACACTGAAGCTTTCTTT. This gives the protein CASSLVRGDTEAFF.

The V gene is TRBV5-1, the J gene TRBJ2-3; 11 bases match TRBD2. Germline loops: CDR1 SGHRS, CDR2 YFSETQ. Trimming removed 0 bases from V and 4 bases from J; junction bases left unmatched: 1. CDR3 length equals 15 residues. The CDR3 nucleotides are TGCGCCAGCAGCTTGGTAGCGGGGGGGCCAGATACGCAGTATTTT. Translated: CASSLVAGGPDTQYF. Full variable domain (remainder filled in from reference TRBV5-1 and TRBJ2-3): KAGVTQTPRYLIKTRGQQVTLSCSPISGHRSVSWYQQTPGQGLQFLFEYFSETQRNKGNFPGRFSGRQFSNSRSEMNVSTLELGDSALYLCASSLVAGGPDTQYFGPGTRLTVL.

This clonotype was recorded many times. This chain links TRBV10-3 with TRBJ2-1; possible D gene TRBD1, 5 bases. The CDR3 sequence is 14 residues long. The V gene lost 7 bases and the J gene lost 5 bases, with 15 bases spanning the gap. Germline-derived CDR1 and CDR2 are ENHRY and SYGVKD. CDR3 sequence (DNA): TGTGCCATCAATCAGGGCGGAGCCCACAATGAGCAGTTCTTC. Translated: CAINQGGAHNEQFF.

This clonotype was observed many times. The J gene is TRBJ2-6, the V gene TRBV5-1; D gene uncertain. V was clipped by 3 bases and J by 0 bases, with 4 bases between them. CDR3 length: 14 amino acids. From germline, CDR1 is SGHRS and CDR2 YFSETQ. CDR3 bases: TGCGCCAGCAGCTCGGACTCTGGGGCCAACGTCCTGACTTTC. It is translated as CASSSDSGANVLTF.

This clonotype showed up many times. This chain connects TRBV11-2 to TRBJ2-4; 7 positions match TRBD1. Trimming at V came to 5 bases and at J to 2 bases, leaving 3 bases not matched to a gene. This CDR3 region has 14 residues. Germline CDR1 and CDR2: SGHAT and FQNNGV. The CDR3 DNA reads as TGTGCCAGCAGCAAGACAGGGACCAAAAACATTCAGTACTTC. Translated, it gives CASSKTGTKNIQYF. Filled out from reference TRBV11-2 and TRBJ2-4, the complete variable domain reads EAGVAQSPRYKIIEKRQSVAFWCNPISGHATLYWYQQILGQGPKLLIQFQNNGVVDDSQLPKDRFSAERLKGVDSTLKIQPAKLEDSAVYLCASSKTGTKNIQYFGAGTRLSVL.

J is TRBJ1-5 and V is TRBV19, with D possibly TRBD1 on 6 matching bases. The V end lost 10 bases, the J end lost 0 bases, and 13 bases lay between the germline ends. Per the germline V gene, CDR1 is LNHDA and CDR2 is SQIVND (reference sequence). CDR3 length: 14 residues. In DNA, the CDR3 is TGTGCCACCGGGGACACACATAGCAATCAGCCCCAGCATTTT. Translated: CATGDTHSNQPQHF.

This clonotype was counted at least ten times. V gene TRBV20-1 combines with J gene TRBJ1-1; 12 nucleotides line up with TRBD1. After removal of 2 bases from V and 5 bases from J, the junction contained 9 bases not matched to a gene. Germline loops: CDR1 DFQATT, CDR2 SNEGSKA (reference sequence). The CDR3 loop spans 16 amino acids. CDR3 sequence (DNA): TGCAGTGCTAGATGGGGGACAGGGGGCAGGGGAACTGAAGCTTTCTTT. It yields the protein CSARWGTGGRGTEAFF.

In regard to this clonotype: A much more abundant neighbour one base away suggests this may be a read error. The rearrangement uses TRBV11-3 and TRBJ1-3; D remains unclear. The CDR3 covers 13 residues. Germline V gives CDR1 SGHNT, CDR2 YENEEA. Here the CDR3 DNA reads TGTGCCGGCAGCTCGGCATTGGGAAACACCATATATTTT. It is translated as CAGSSALGNTIYF.

This rearrangement joins TRBV5-8 to TRBJ2-6; no clear D gene. V was pared by 6 bases and J by 2 bases, with 12 bases between. The V gene's germline CDR1 is SGHTS and CDR2 YDEGEE. The CDR3 loop spans 15 amino acids. CDR3 sequence (DNA): TGTGCCAGCATCCAGAACCTAGCTGGGGCCAACGTCCTGACTTTC. Encoded protein: CASIQNLAGANVLTF.

This clonotype was observed at least ten times. CDR3 protein: CSARDPSGGDTQYF. The CDR3 DNA sequence: TGCAGTGCTAGAGATCCTAGCGGGGGGGATACGCAGTATTTT. The V call is TRBV20-1, the J call TRBJ2-3; 11 bases are shared with TRBD2. Germline CDR1 DFQATT, CDR2 SNEGSKA (reference sequence). V gave up 0 bases and J gave up 6 bases; unmatched junction bases: 2. The length of the CDR3 is 14 residues.

The chain joins TRBV29-1 to TRBJ2-3, with 9 bases that match TRBD1. Germline V gene data show CDR1 as SQVTM and CDR2 as ANQGSEA. The trim removed 3 bases at V and 5 bases at J, leaving 9 bases unmatched. The CDR3 consists of 15 residues. CDR3 sequence reads: CSVEGGDRAGDTQYF. The CDR3 DNA reads as TGCAGCGTTGAGGGCGGGGACAGGGCTGGAGATACGCAGTATTTT.

Worth noting for this clonotype: The junction and the germline gene differ at one end; a read error may be behind it. The chain recombines TRBV12-3 or TRBV12-4 with TRBJ2-1; D is perhaps TRBD1 or TRBD2 (5 bases each). The CDR3 spans 15 residues. The CDR3 spells CTSSPLGAPYNEQFF. In nucleotides, the CDR3 is TGTACCAGCAGCCCCCTCGGGGCCCCCTACAATGAGCAGTTCTTC.

This chain connects TRBV29-1 to TRBJ2-3; no definite D call. The CDR3 runs to 14 residues. Germline assignment: CDR1 SQVTM and CDR2 ANQGSEA. Trimming removed 0 bases from V and 1 base from J, with 8 bases in between. DNA for the CDR3: TGCAGCGTTGAAGATCGACCGCGCACAGATACGCAGTATTTT. Translating gives CSVEDRPRTDTQYF.

In its sample, this clonotype was seen many times. The chain is built from TRBV5-1 and TRBJ1-5; the D gene is possibly TRBD1 (6 bases). The germline CDR1 and CDR2 sequences are SGHRS and YFSETQ. Trimming stripped 0 bases from V and 1 base from J, with 20 bases between. The CDR3 is 19 residues long. For the CDR3, the DNA is TGCGCCAGCAGCTTGGGACCAAAATTGGGGGCTTGGAGCAATCAGCCCCAGCATTTT. Translated: CASSLGPKLGAWSNQPQHF. The full variable domain, completed using reference TRBV5-1 and TRBJ1-5, is KAGVTQTPRYLIKTRGQQVTLSCSPISGHRSVSWYQQTPGQGLQFLFEYFSETQRNKGNFPGRFSGRQFSNSRSEMNVSTLELGDSALYLCASSLGPKLGAWSNQPQHFGDGTRLSIL.

This clonotype was observed a few times. The chain uses TRBV6-1 and TRBJ2-1; 14 bases align to TRBD2. V lost 6 bases, J lost 7 bases, and 5 bases stayed unmatched. The CDR3 spans 15 residues. The V gene's germline CDR1 is MNHNS and CDR2 SASEGT. CDR3 in amino acids: CASRPGLAGGNEQFF. The CDR3 DNA is TGTGCCAGCAGGCCCGGACTAGCGGGAGGAAATGAGCAGTTCTTC.

In this sample, this clonotype turned up many times. V usage is TRBV28 and J usage is TRBJ1-5, with D perhaps TRBD1 (5 bases). V lost 7 bases to trimming and J lost 9 bases, with 16 bases between them. The V gene's germline CDR1 is MDHEN and CDR2 SYDVKM. The CDR3 contains 13 residues. The CDR3 DNA sequence: TGTGCCAGCAAACGACAGCGATATCGGCCCCAGCATTTT. This translates into CASKRQRYRPQHF.